This is a list of T cell receptor beta chains from one sample in a study of blood T cells in healthy people across ages. MiXCR, applied by TCRdb to the 5' RACE reads, yields one record per CDR3 protein. The table lists over 1,500,000 distinct CDR3 sequences, 39% of them singletons. Sequencing input: blood. The receptors derive from a human donor in good health. Each CDR3 is given with its conserved first and last residue. Each record gives: J gene, D gene, V gene, clone size, CDR3 protein, CDR3 DNA. A D gene is named only where the DNA matches it firmly. Only part of the rows carry a size: once, few, many, or a class if the clone is expanded.

>TRBJ1-1|.|TRBV12-3/TRBV12-4|.
CASNLRSEAFF
TGTGCCAGCAACTTACGGAGTGAAGCTTTCTTT
>TRBJ2-3|TRBD1|TRBV15|.
CATSRGQLTDTQYF
TGTGCCACCAGCAGGGGACAGCTCACAGATACGCAGTATTTT
>TRBJ1-2|.|TRBV15|.
CATSRDSGEEEDGYTF
TGTGCCACCAGCAGAGACTCAGGGGAAGAAGAGGATGGCTACACCTTC
>TRBJ2-1|.|TRBV25-1|.
CASSSPNSYNGQFF
TGTGCCAGCAGTTCCCCGAACAGCTACAATGGGCAGTTCTTC
>TRBJ1-1|.|TRBV10-2|few
CASRGVRGNTEAFF
TGCGCCAGCAGGGGGGTCCGTGGCAACACTGAAGCTTTCTTT
>TRBJ1-1|.|TRBV29-1|.
CSARSGDRDTEAFF
TGCAGCGCCCGGAGCGGGGATAGGGACACTGAAGCTTTCTTT
>TRBJ1-5|.|TRBV7-2|.
CASSRGPGEYSNQPQHF
TGTGCCAGCAGTAGAGGGCCGGGAGAATATAGCAATCAGCCCCAGCATTTT
>TRBJ1-6|.|TRBV7-2|.
CASSLLLGQSSYNSPLHF
TGTGCCAGCAGCTTATTACTCGGACAGAGCTCCTATAATTCACCCCTCCACTTT
>TRBJ1-5|TRBD1|TRBV5-5|.
CASSLRQGGGQPQHF
TGTGCCAGCAGCCTAAGACAGGGTGGGGGTCAGCCCCAGCATTTT
>TRBJ2-5|TRBD2|TRBV20-1|once
CSARAQLADTQETQYF
TGCAGTGCTAGAGCTCAACTAGCGGACACTCAAGAGACCCAGTACTTC
>TRBJ2-3|TRBD2|TRBV5-1|.
CASSLGLAGGTSTDTQYF
TGCGCCAGCAGCCTTGGACTAGCGGGGGGAACTAGCACAGATACGCAGTATTTT
>TRBJ1-2|.|TRBV6-6|few
CASSYEQIYGYTF
TGTGCCAGCAGTTACGAGCAAATTTATGGCTACACCTTC
>TRBJ2-7|TRBD1|TRBV5-5|many
CASRTEQGLTYEQYF
TGTGCCAGCAGGACGGAACAGGGGTTGACCTACGAGCAGTACTTC
>TRBJ1-4|.|TRBV18|.
CASSPASGLNEKLFF
TGTGCCAGCTCACCCGCATCGGGTCTTAATGAAAAACTGTTTTTT
>TRBJ1-2|.|TRBV7-2|.
CASSSGPTVHDGYTF
TGTGCCAGCAGCTCAGGGCCGACAGTACACGATGGCTACACCTTC
>TRBJ1-4|.|TRBV4-3|few
CASSQYGGADEKLFF
TGCGCCAGCAGCCAATACGGGGGGGCCGATGAAAAACTGTTTTTT
>TRBJ1-4|.|TRBV30|.
CAWSVLEGWKSPNEKLFF
TGTGCCTGGAGTGTTTTGGAGGGGTGGAAGTCTCCAAATGAAAAACTGTTTTTT
>TRBJ1-1|.|TRBV6-2/TRBV6-3|few
CASSYSDQATEAFF
TGTGCCAGCAGTTACTCGGACCAGGCCACTGAAGCTTTCTTT
>TRBJ2-7|.|TRBV4-3|.
CASSQDLPSYYEQYF
TGCGCCAGCAGCCAAGATCTACCGAGCTACTACGAGCAGTACTTC
>TRBJ2-3|.|TRBV7-3|.
CASSLTTGHGTDTQYF
TGTGCCAGCAGCTTAACAACGGGCCACGGGACAGATACGCAGTATTTT
>TRBJ2-7|TRBD1|TRBV4-2|.
CASSQVGQGVSYEQYF
TGTGCCAGCAGCCAAGTCGGACAGGGGGTCTCCTACGAGCAGTACTTC
>TRBJ2-7|.|TRBV10-3|many
CAISEGSTYEQYF
TGTGCCATCAGTGAAGGCAGCACCTACGAGCAGTACTTC
>TRBJ1-5|.|TRBV4-1|few
CASSQDEHQPQHF
TGCGCCAGCAGCCAAGACGAGCATCAGCCCCAGCATTTT
>TRBJ2-3|TRBD2|TRBV5-6|.
CASSLGGDYSTDTQYF
TGTGCCAGCAGCTTGGGTGGGGACTACAGCACAGATACGCAGTATTTT
>TRBJ2-7|.|TRBV9|few
CASSPSGTATSYEQYF
TGTGCCAGCAGCCCCTCCGGGACGGCTACCTCCTACGAGCAGTACTTC
>TRBJ1-6|TRBD1|TRBV9|.
CASSVEDRGNSPLHF
TGTGCCAGCAGCGTAGAAGACAGGGGTAATTCACCCCTCCACTTT
>TRBJ2-5|.|TRBV11-2|few
CASSLWLGEQYF
TGTGCCAGCAGCTTATGGTTGGGGGAGCAGTACTTC
>TRBJ2-5|.|TRBV7-2|.
CASSFLVVGETQYF
TGTGCCAGCAGCTTTTTAGTGGTTGGAGAGACCCAGTACTTC
>TRBJ1-1|.|TRBV20-1|few
CSASPGRVNTEAFF
TGCAGTGCTAGTCCGGGGCGTGTGAACACTGAAGCTTTCTTT
>TRBJ2-4|.|TRBV29-1|many
CSVEQGPVQNIQYF
TGCAGCGTCGAACAGGGTCCCGTCCAAAACATTCAGTACTTC
>TRBJ2-7|.|TRBV7-2|few
CASSLGRQTIEQYF
TGTGCCAGCAGCTTGGGGAGGCAGACAATCGAGCAGTACTTC
>TRBJ2-7|TRBD2|TRBV20-1|many
CSARKGLAVTYEQYF
TGCAGTGCAAGAAAGGGACTAGCGGTTACCTACGAGCAGTACTTC
>TRBJ2-7|.|TRBV6-6|.
CASSYEGWRGYEQYF
TGTGCCAGCAGCTACGAGGGCTGGAGGGGCTACGAGCAGTACTTC
>TRBJ2-5|TRBD1|TRBV27|.
CASSFRTGMKTQYF
TGTGCCAGCAGTTTTCGGACAGGGATGAAGACCCAGTACTTC
>TRBJ2-5|TRBD2|TRBV24-1|few
CATSGGSKETQYF
TGTGCCACCAGTGGCGGGAGCAAAGAGACCCAGTACTTC
>TRBJ2-2|TRBD2|TRBV6-2/TRBV6-3|.
CASTRLAGVTTGELFF
TGTGCCAGCACCAGACTAGCGGGGGTTACCACCGGGGAGCTGTTTTTT
>TRBJ1-1|.|TRBV7-9|.
CASSFGGGRRLEAFF
TGTGCCAGCAGCTTTGGTGGTGGGAGACGGCTTGAAGCTTTCTTT
>TRBJ2-7|TRBD1|TRBV10-3|.
CAISGQGDYEQYF
TGTGCCATCAGTGGACAGGGAGACTACGAGCAGTACTTC
>TRBJ2-4|.|TRBV12-3/TRBV12-4|many
CASSRDVAKNIQYF
TGTGCCAGCAGCCGGGATGTAGCCAAAAACATTCAGTACTTC
>TRBJ1-5|.|TRBV9|few
CASSVEGLSNQPQHF
TGTGCCAGCAGCGTAGAAGGGTTAAGCAATCAGCCCCAGCATTTT
>TRBJ2-7|TRBD1|TRBV7-9|few
CASSSSRDRGYEQYF
TGTGCCAGCAGCAGTAGCCGGGACAGGGGCTACGAGCAGTACTTC
>TRBJ1-2|.|TRBV6-2/TRBV6-3|.
CASRNRDNYGYTF
TGTGCCAGCAGGAACCGGGACAACTATGGCTACACCTTC
>TRBJ2-1|.|TRBV9|.
CASTIQRRNYNEQFF
TGTGCCAGCACCATACAGAGGAGGAATTACAATGAGCAGTTCTTC
>TRBJ2-1|.|TRBV3-1|few
CASSHLSLEASRKQFF
TGTGCCAGCAGCCACCTTAGTCTCGAAGCCTCTCGTAAGCAGTTCTTC
>TRBJ1-2|.|TRBV28|.
CASSLGVVEGYTF
TGTGCCAGCAGTTTGGGGGTAGTGGAAGGCTACACCTTC
>TRBJ1-5|.|TRBV6-2/TRBV6-3|few
CASRARTLNQPQHF
TGTGCCAGTAGGGCGAGGACACTTAATCAGCCCCAGCATTTT
>TRBJ1-2|.|TRBV10-3|.
CAISQIGYGYTF
TGTGCCATCAGCCAGATCGGCTATGGCTACACCTTC